These 22 T cell receptor beta chains were sequenced from one sample in a study of OX40 agonist ivuxolimab in advanced cancers. Repertoires were generated with immunoSEQ multiplex PCR, while TCRdb's copy carries only in-frame clones and drops some. Of roughly 53,000 clones detected, roughly 80% appear once; the ten largest clones hold over 2.5%. Sample: CD4+ or CD8+ T cells sorted from blood, taken in a trial of the OX40 agonist ivuxolimab. The receptor source for this set is an adult with an advanced solid tumor such as melanoma, head and neck, liver or kidney cancer.

CDR3 nucleotide sequence: TGTGCCAGCAGTTCCCAGGGGGGTGAAAAACTGTTTTTT. Residues: CASSSQGGEKLFF. This chain links TRBV5-5 with TRBJ1-4; 7 positions match TRBD1. J lost 7 bases, V lost 5 bases, and 5 bases had no gene match. Germline V gene sequence: CDR1 SGHKS, CDR2 YYEKEE (reference sequence). This CDR3 has 13 residues.

This chain joins TRBV4-3 and TRBJ1-1; D gene unclear. The V and J ends lost 1 base and 0 bases respectively, with 12 bases between them. This CDR3 is built from 16 residues. Germline CDR1 LGHNA, CDR2 YSLEER. The CDR3 here is CASSQVIRGMNTEAFF. The CDR3 DNA sequence: TGCGCCAGCAGCCAAGTGATCCGAGGGATGAACACTGAAGCTTTCTTT.

The chain joins TRBV7-2 to TRBJ1-1, with TRBD1 matching over 8 bases. This CDR3 spans 14 amino acids. V dropped 5 bases and J dropped 5; count of bases not matched to a gene: 7. Germline CDR1 and CDR2: SGHTA and FQGNSA. For the CDR3, the DNA is TGTGCCAGCAGCAGACAGGGGCTGGGAACTGAAGCTTTCTTT. This gives the protein CASSRQGLGTEAFF.

V and J are TRBV6-5 and TRBJ2-7; D possibly uses TRBD1 or TRBD2 (5 bases each). V lost 6 bases and J 4 bases, leaving 16 bases between the germline ends. The CDR3 has 14 residues. Germline CDR1 and CDR2: MNHEY and SVGAGI. This CDR3 is CASRQNWGLYEQYF. The CDR3 nucleotides read TGTGCCAGCAGACAGAATTGGGGGTTATACGAGCAGTACTTC.

The V and J genes are TRBV5-1 and TRBJ2-7; the match to TRBD2 covers 12 bases. J was trimmed by 5 bases and V by 6 bases; bases with no gene match: 12. The CDR3 totals 16 residues. Germline assignment: CDR1 SGHRS and CDR2 YFSETQ. The CDR3 DNA sequence: TGCGCCAGCACCCTGCTGCTAGCGGGAGGGCGGAACGAGCAGTACTTC. It specifies CASTLLLAGGRNEQYF.

This rearrangement joins TRBV11-1 to TRBJ2-7; TRBD1 or TRBD2 may be the D gene (5 bases each). The CDR3 extends over 15 amino acids. The V and J ends lost 3 bases and 3 bases respectively, with 15 bases between them. CDR1 SGHAT and CDR2 FQDESV come from the germline V gene (reference sequence). Written as DNA, the CDR3 is TGTGCCAGCAGCTTTGGAGGCCAGGGAAACTACGAGCAGTACTTC. This encodes CASSFGGQGNYEQYF.

In DNA form, the CDR3 reads TGCGCCAGCAGCTCGGGCAGGGCATACGAGCAGTACTTC. This translates into CASSSGRAYEQYF. The V gene is TRBV5-1, the J gene TRBJ2-7; D possibly corresponds to TRBD1 (5 bases). V was trimmed by 3 bases and J by 4 bases, leaving 11 bases between them. The germline gives CDR1 SGHRS, CDR2 YFSETQ. The CDR3 consists of 13 residues.

The chain couples TRBV4-2 to TRBJ1-2; D ambiguous. Trimming pared 3 bases from V and 1 base from J, leaving 6 bases between. Germline assignment: CDR1 LGHNA and CDR2 YNFKEQ. This CDR3 region has 13 residues. CDR3 residues: CASSQMYNYGYTF. CDR3 nucleotides: TGTGCCAGCAGCCAGATGTATAACTATGGCTACACCTTC.

In this sample, this clone turned up once. V is TRBV4-3 and J is TRBJ2-5; D could derive from TRBD1 or TRBD2 (5 bases each). The CDR3 is 13 residues long. The V end was cut by 4 bases, the J end by 5 bases, with 11 bases between. Germline loops: CDR1 LGHNA, CDR2 YSLEER. CDR3 amino acids: CASSPGTAETQYF. The CDR3 DNA sequence: TGCGCCAGCAGCCCCGGGACGGCGGAGACCCAGTACTTC.

V and J are TRBV21-1 and TRBJ1-4. TRBV21-1 is a pseudogene locus. The CDR3 is 17 amino acids. Here the CDR3 reads CASSKEEIWATNEKLFF. In DNA, the CDR3 is TGTGCCAGCAGCAAGGAGGAGATTTGGGCAACTAATGAAAAACTGTTTTTT.

V usage is TRBV9 and J usage is TRBJ2-6, with 10 bases identical to TRBD2. This CDR3 comprises 18 residues. V lost 3 bases to trimming and J lost 2 bases; unmatched junction nucleotides: 8. The germline CDR1 and CDR2 sequences are SGDLS and YYNGEE. The CDR3 region has the DNA TGTGCCAGCAGCGGCAGCCCTAGCGGGAGCACTGGGGCCAACGTCCTGACTTTC. Translation: CASSGSPSGSTGANVLTF.

The chain recombines TRBV27 with TRBJ2-1, with 14 bases lining up with TRBD2. Germline CDR1 and CDR2: MNHEY and SMNVEV (reference sequence). Germline trimming cut 6 bases from V and 8 bases from J; bases unmatched to any gene: 12. The CDR3 length is 17 residues. Here the CDR3 DNA reads TGTGCCAGCAGACGGGAGGGGACTAGCGGGAGTAGATATGAGCAGTTCTTC. It codes for CASRREGTSGSRYEQFF.

The chain recombines TRBV5-6 with TRBJ1-5; TRBD1 agrees at 9 bases. The CDR3 extends over 16 amino acids. Trimming removed 4 bases from V and 2 bases from J; junction bases left unmatched: 7. Germline CDR1 SGHDT, CDR2 YYEEEE. CDR3 in amino acids: CASSRSRTGGNQPQHF. CDR3 nucleotide sequence: TGTGCCAGCAGCCGGAGCAGGACAGGGGGCAATCAGCCCCAGCATTTT.

This clone was found once. This chain links TRBV6-5 with TRBJ2-7; 8 bases map to TRBD2. Germline CDR1 reads MNHEY; CDR2 reads SVGAGI. This CDR3 has 15 residues. J was trimmed by 6 bases and V by 6 bases; bases with no gene match: 13. The CDR3 nucleotides read TGTGCCAGCAGGGTATCGGGACTAGGGGAGAGCGAGCAGTACTTC. Amino acid sequence: CASRVSGLGESEQYF.

This chain joins TRBV5-6 and TRBJ2-5; the match to TRBD1 covers 7 bases. This CDR3 has 15 amino acids. The V segment lost 4 bases and the J segment 0 bases; nucleotides outside the gene matches: 6. Germline CDR1 reads SGHDT; CDR2 reads YYEEEE. CDR3 DNA sequence: TGTGCCAGCAGCGGGGGACAGAGGTACCAAGAGACCCAGTACTTC. Its translation: CASSGGQRYQETQYF.

This clone has only a few counts. The J gene is TRBJ1-1, the V gene TRBV9, with D tentatively TRBD1 (5 bases). Germline loops: CDR1 SGDLS, CDR2 YYNGEE. Between the trimmed V and J ends, which lost 5 bases and 6 bases, there was a span of 14 bases. This CDR3 contains 13 residues. This chain's CDR3 is CASSETAIAEAFF. Here the CDR3 DNA reads TGTGCCAGCAGTGAGACAGCGATAGCTGAAGCTTTCTTT.

This chain uses TRBV4-3 with TRBJ2-3; 7 bases are shared with TRBD2. Germline V CDR1 and CDR2: LGHNA, YSLEER. J was trimmed by 3 bases and V by 2 bases; bases with no gene match: 2. The CDR3 has 14 amino acids. The CDR3 reads CASSQQGGTDTQYF. CDR3 bases: TGCGCCAGCAGCCAACAGGGAGGGACAGATACGCAGTATTTT.

The chain links TRBV5-4 to TRBJ1-6; D remains ambiguous. Germline-derived CDR1 and CDR2 are SGHNT and YYREEE (reference sequence). This CDR3 is built from 14 residues. V was clipped by 0 bases and J by 10 bases, with 11 bases between them. CDR3 protein: CASSLETGRSPLHF. As DNA, the CDR3 is TGTGCCAGCAGCTTGGAGACGGGTCGCTCACCCCTCCACTTT.

This rearrangement joins TRBV18 to TRBJ1-2, with a weak D call TRBD1 (5 bases). This CDR3 has 15 residues. Germline loops: CDR1 KGHSH, CDR2 LQKENI. Trimming removed 3 bases at V and 4 bases at J, with 15 bases between. CDR3 loop: CASSPRDREGYGYTF. The CDR3 DNA reads TGTGCCAGCTCACCCAGGGATAGGGAAGGCTATGGCTACACCTTC.

V and J are TRBV30 and TRBJ1-4; D uncertain. The CDR3 loop spans 15 amino acids. The germline V and J ends were trimmed by 0 bases and 0 bases, with 8 bases remaining between them. CDR1 and CDR2 from the germline V gene are GTSNPN and SVGIG (reference sequence). CDR3 sequence (DNA): TGTGCCTGGAGTGTACTGATGACAACTAATGAAAAACTGTTTTTT. It encodes CAWSVLMTTNEKLFF. Drawing the rest from reference TRBV30 and TRBJ1-4, the complete variable domain is SQTIHQWPATLVQPVGSPLSLECTVEGTSNPNLYWYRQAAGRGLQLLFYSVGIGQISSEVPQNLSASRPQDRQFILSSKKLLLSDSGFYLCAWSVLMTTNEKLFFGSGTQLSVL.

This chain's CDR3 is CAGGRGYGYTF. CDR3 nucleotides: TGCGCCGGGGGCAGGGGCTATGGCTACACCTTC. This chain uses TRBV23-1 with TRBJ1-2; D possibly corresponds to TRBD1 (6 bases). TRBV23-1 is designated an ORF whose function remains uncertain. Trimming left V 11 bases short and J 4 bases short, with 11 bases between. The CDR3 totals 11 residues.

V and J are TRBV7-3 and TRBJ2-3; TRBD1 matches 9 bases. Trimming at V came to 5 bases and at J to 0 bases, leaving 3 bases not matched to a gene. CDR1 SGHTA and CDR2 FQGTGA come from the germline V gene. This CDR3 spans 15 amino acids. The CDR3 spells CASSQQGASTDTQYF. The CDR3 nucleotides read TGTGCCAGCAGCCAACAGGGGGCTAGCACAGATACGCAGTATTTT.